The entry below gives a single T cell receptor beta chain sequence along with its context. This entry comes from a study of T cell changes during pregnancy in multiple sclerosis. Sequencing was performed with immunoSEQ multiplex PCR; in TCRdb, only in-frame clones are kept and a portion is missing. Of about 89,000 clones detected, around 94% appear once; the ten largest clones hold about 0.8%. The receptor was isolated from a female donor with multiple sclerosis, enrolled in a pregnancy study. The sample consisted of peripheral blood, taken in the third trimester of pregnancy.

The CDR3 spells CASSLGIMASVNTGELFF. For the CDR3, the DNA is TGTGCCAGCAGCTTAGGCATAATGGCTAGCGTAAACACCGGGGAGCTGTTTTTT. The V and J genes are TRBV7-8 and TRBJ2-2, with D maybe TRBD2 (6 bases). CDR3 length: 18 amino acids. Trimming removed 1 base from V and 2 bases from J, with 17 bases in between. Germline CDR1 SGHVS, CDR2 FQNEAQ.